This T cell receptor (beta chain) is drawn from a study of beta chain features in type 1 diabetes. Study-level points and caveats: Shorter TCRB CDR3s, moderately but significantly so, were found in Type 1 diabetes patients in all four CD4+ subsets. PCR may have favored shorter templates equally in patients and controls.

This clone was counted a few times. Its antigen is not identified. CDR1 is SGDLS and CDR2 is YYNGEE in the germline V gene. Deletions cut 3 bases from V and 0 bases from J, with 10 bases between. CDR3 length: 15 residues. What was sequenced were expressed TCRB transcripts, since all of the isolated RNA had been reverse transcribed. Sequencing was performed with immunoSEQ multiplex PCR; in TCRdb, only in-frame clones are kept and a portion is missing. The sample includes some 220,000 clones, 11% seen only once; the top ten take approximately 1.4%. This TCR was sampled from a man aged 18-30 years in good health. The chain has TRBV9 and TRBJ1-3; D not resolved. Sequenced: central memory CD4+ T cells from blood. CDR3 bases: TGTGCCAGCAGCGCAGACACCGCCTCTGGAAACACCATATATTTT. Amino acids: CASSADTASGNTIYF. Combining the CDR3 with reference TRBV9 and TRBJ1-3 gives the whole variable domain DSGVTQTPKHLITATGQRVTLRCSPRSGDLSVYWYQQSLDQGLQFLIQYYNGEERAKGNILERFSAQQFPDLHSELNLSSLELGDSALYFCASSADTASGNTIYFGEGSWLTVV.